This T cell receptor beta chain was identified in a study of T cells after yellow fever vaccination. Study overall: Researchers used SMART-Seq v4 Ultra Low Input to prepare fractions that had low cell numbers. Study findings and constraints: The secondary response was weaker, and its peak arrived faster, on day 5 versus 15. Re-detected after boosting: most primary clones, 96% of CD4 and around 86% of CD8.

CDR3 length equals 14 residues. Germline V gene lookup returns CDR1 SQVTM and CDR2 ANQGSEA. The germline V and J ends were trimmed by 7 bases and 6 bases, with 19 bases remaining between them. This clonotype was observed a few times. Its antigen is unknown. For TCR, cDNA came from 5'RACE template switching, which added a universal primer site and UMIs. TCRdb redid the calling of the 5' RACE reads with MiXCR, one entry per CDR3 protein. The profile shows around 340,000 distinct CDR3 sequences, 8.5% to 10% of them singletons. The starting material was PBMCs, obtained on the day of the first yellow fever vaccination. The TCR originated in a young man who received the YFV17D yellow fever vaccine. The chain carries TRBV29-1 and TRBJ2-1; maybe TRBD2 (5 bases). The CDR3 reads CSAQGLRGPNEQFF. In DNA form, the CDR3 reads TGCAGCGCCCAAGGACTGAGAGGCCCCAATGAGCAGTTCTTC.